Presented here are 29 T cell receptor beta chains from one specimen sequenced in a study of radiation and T cells in renal cell carcinoma. The assay was immunoSEQ multiplex PCR, and TCRdb's table has in-frame clones only and misses some. The sample lists about 88,000 clones; approximately 86% were seen once. Time point indicated: baseline pretreatment blood. Treatment given: 15 Gy SBRT to primary tumor, nephrectomy 4 weeks later. The source was blood, collected from a patient whose treatment included radiotherapy and nephrectomy. These TCRs come from a man between 50 and 59 years old with renal cell carcinoma.

This clone appeared once. The gene calls are TRBV6-5 and TRBJ1-1; D gene ambiguous. Germline assignment: CDR1 MNHEY and CDR2 SVGAGI. This CDR3 contains 11 residues. Trimming removed 5 bases at V and 10 bases at J, with 11 bases between. In nucleotides, the CDR3 is TGTGCCAGCAGTGAACCTCCCTTAGCTTTCTTT. It encodes CASSEPPLAFF.

The V call is TRBV6-1, the J call TRBJ1-2; D ambiguous. The CDR3 is 17 amino acids. Germline CDR1 and CDR2: MNHNS and SASEGT. The V end was cut by 0 bases, the J end by 0 bases, with 14 bases between. The CDR3: CASSEAFWAATNYGYTF. The CDR3 DNA reads as TGTGCCAGCAGTGAAGCGTTTTGGGCAGCGACTAACTATGGCTACACCTTC.

The rearrangement joins TRBV4-2 to TRBJ1-3; D may be TRBD1 (5 bases). The CDR3 extends over 15 amino acids. V was clipped by 2 bases and J by 0 bases, with 8 bases between them. Germline assignment: CDR1 LGHNA and CDR2 YNFKEQ. The CDR3 here is CASSQRGDSGNTIYF. CDR3 in DNA: TGTGCCAGCAGCCAAAGGGGCGACTCTGGAAACACCATATATTTT.

The rearrangement joins TRBV7-6 to TRBJ2-1; 8 nucleotides agree with TRBD2. The CDR3 loop spans 15 amino acids. CDR1 SGHVS and CDR2 FNYEAQ come from the germline V gene. V gave up 5 bases and J gave up 1 base; unmatched junction bases: 4. The CDR3 coding sequence is TGTGCCAGCAGCCCAGTAGCGGGGTCCTACAATGAGCAGTTCTTC. Translation gives CASSPVAGSYNEQFF. Together with reference TRBV7-6 and TRBJ2-1, the CDR3 gives the full variable domain: GAGVSQSPRYKVTKRGQDVALRCDPISGHVSLYWYRQALGQGPEFLTYFNYEAQQDKSGLPNDRFSAERPEGSISTLTIQRTEQRDSAMYRCASSPVAGSYNEQFFGPGTRLTVL.

The chain recombines TRBV15 with TRBJ1-2; D is unclear. This CDR3 has 16 amino acids. CDR1 and CDR2 from the germline V gene are LNHNV and YYDKDF (reference sequence). Trimming left V 0 bases short and J 2 bases short, with 13 bases between. The CDR3 coding sequence is TGTGCCACCAGCAGAGATAGGGCGGTGACGAACTATGGCTACACCTTC. Amino acid sequence: CATSRDRAVTNYGYTF.

This clone was recorded a few times. The chain recombines TRBV20-1 with TRBJ2-3, with unresolved D. The CDR3 consists of 11 residues. Germline assignment: CDR1 DFQATT and CDR2 SNEGSKA (reference sequence). Trimming took 3 bases from V and 9 from J, leaving 10 bases between them. For the CDR3, the DNA is TGCAGTGCTAGCGCCCGAGAGACGCAGTATTTT. It codes for CSASARETQYF.

This rearrangement joins TRBV30 to TRBJ1-3; TRBD1 might be the D (5 bases). The germline V gene encodes CDR1 GTSNPN and CDR2 SVGIG (reference sequence). V was clipped by 4 bases and J by 3 bases, with 13 bases between them. CDR3 size: 14 residues. The CDR3 here is CAWTMGGFGNTIYF. The CDR3 DNA sequence: TGTGCCTGGACCATGGGGGGATTTGGAAACACCATATATTTT.

CDR3 loop: CAVRAGGEAKNIQYF. The CDR3 nucleotides read TGTGCCGTCCGGGCGGGGGGCGAGGCCAAAAACATTCAGTACTTC. The gene calls are TRBV6-5 and TRBJ2-4, with 8 positions matching TRBD2. Looked up from germline, CDR1 is MNHEY and CDR2 is SVGAGI. Losses at the gene ends were 11 bases for V and 1 base for J; bases not matched to a gene: 10. The CDR3 consists of 15 residues.

This chain connects TRBV4-1 to TRBJ2-7; perhaps TRBD1 as D (6 bases). V dropped 0 bases and J dropped 5 bases, with 23 bases sitting between them. From germline, CDR1 is MGHRA and CDR2 YSYEKL. This CDR3 is 18 amino acids long. The CDR3 spells CASSQDLRRDIPNNEQYF. In DNA, the CDR3 is TGCGCCAGCAGCCAAGATTTGCGCAGGGACATCCCCAACAACGAGCAGTACTTC.

This clone came up once. This rearrangement joins TRBV5-4 to TRBJ1-1; TRBD1 aligns across 7 bases. In germline, CDR1 is SGHNT, CDR2 YYREEE (reference sequence). V trimming: 4 bases; J trimming: 4 bases; junction bases outside the gene matches: 10. The CDR3 contains 15 residues. The CDR3 spells CASSRDSSVGTEAFF. The CDR3 bases are TGTGCCAGCAGCCGGGACAGTTCTGTTGGCACTGAAGCTTTCTTT.

V and J are TRBV7-8 and TRBJ2-7; TRBD2 matches 12 bases. Germline V gene sequence: CDR1 SGHVS, CDR2 FQNEAQ. Losses at the gene ends were 5 bases for V and 4 bases for J; bases not matched to a gene: 12. This CDR3 is built from 17 residues. The CDR3 reads CASSLREWTSGEYEQYF. In DNA form, the CDR3 reads TGTGCCAGCAGCCTAAGGGAGTGGACTAGCGGGGAGTACGAGCAGTACTTC.

The chain employs TRBV6-6 and TRBJ1-2; a possible D gene is TRBD1 (6 bases). This CDR3 is built from 13 residues. Germline loops: CDR1 MNHNY, CDR2 SVGAGI (reference sequence). Between the trimmed V and J ends, which lost 4 bases and 6 bases, there was a span of 12 bases. The CDR3 is CASSFRQADGYTF. In nucleotides, the CDR3 is TGTGCCAGCAGTTTCAGACAGGCAGATGGCTACACCTTC.

A remark on this clone: Other DNA sequences in the same sample also yield this CDR3. J is TRBJ2-1 and V is TRBV5-1; maybe TRBD2 (6 bases). Germline assignment: CDR1 SGHRS and CDR2 YFSETQ. With 2 bases removed from V and 6 bases from J, the gap between germline ends came to 6 bases. There are 12 residues in the CDR3. In nucleotides, the CDR3 is TGCGCCAGCAGCTTAGCGGGCAATGAGCAGTTCTTC. Translating gives CASSLAGNEQFF.

CDR3 region: CASSSAGGLQETQYF. CDR3 nucleotide sequence: TGTGCCAGCAGCTCAGCGGGGGGGCTTCAAGAGACCCAGTACTTC. The chain joins TRBV7-9 to TRBJ2-5; TRBD2 aligns across 10 bases. Germline CDR1 SEHNR, CDR2 FQNEAQ (reference sequence). V trimming: 4 bases; J trimming: 2 bases; junction bases outside the gene matches: 4. The CDR3 extends over 15 amino acids.

The gene calls are TRBV6-5 and TRBJ1-4; 7 positions agree with TRBD1. CDR3 length: 14 amino acids. Germline trimming cut 6 bases from V and 7 bases from J; bases unmatched to any gene: 8. Germline V gene data show CDR1 as MNHEY and CDR2 as SVGAGI. The CDR3 coding sequence is TGTGCCAGCAGAACGACAGGGTCGGGTGAAAAACTGTTTTTT. This sequence encodes CASRTTGSGEKLFF.

This clone appeared a few times. This sequence joins TRBV7-8 and TRBJ2-3, with TRBD1 matching over 9 bases. With 6 bases clipped from V and 0 bases from J, the junction kept 1 base outside the gene matches. There are 14 residues in the CDR3. Germline V gene data show CDR1 as SGHVS and CDR2 as FQNEAQ. For the CDR3, the DNA is TGTGCCAGCAGTGGACAGGGGAGCACAGATACGCAGTATTTT. As protein: CASSGQGSTDTQYF.

The V gene is TRBV11-2, the J gene TRBJ2-3, with D hard to call. Trimming left V 5 bases short and J 0 bases short, with 12 bases between. The CDR3 has 15 residues. Germline V lookup: CDR1 SGHAT, CDR2 FQNNGV. The CDR3 reads CASSRNSISTDTQYF. In DNA form, the CDR3 reads TGTGCCAGCAGCCGAAACAGCATTAGCACAGATACGCAGTATTTT.

V usage is TRBV5-1 and J usage is TRBJ2-7, with 10 positions matching TRBD1. CDR3 length equals 15 residues. CDR1 and CDR2 from the germline V gene are SGHRS and YFSETQ. V shed 2 bases, J shed 2 bases, and the junction held 4 bases outside the gene matches. CDR3 protein: CASSFRDRGPYEQYF. In DNA form, the CDR3 reads TGCGCCAGCAGCTTCCGGGACAGGGGTCCCTACGAGCAGTACTTC.

The chain combines TRBV5-1 with TRBJ2-1; D gene ambiguous. The germline CDR1 and CDR2 sequences are SGHRS and YFSETQ. V was trimmed by 0 bases and J by 3 bases, leaving 10 bases between them. The CDR3 runs 15 residues. The CDR3 nucleotides are TGCGCCAGCAGCTTGGAGGCCTTTCTCTACAATGAGCAGTTCTTC. Encoded protein: CASSLEAFLYNEQFF.

This clone was counted once. This chain uses TRBV7-2 with TRBJ1-6, with D uncertain. V shed 1 base and J shed 10 bases, with 8 bases lying between them. Germline V gives CDR1 SGHTA, CDR2 FQGNSA. The CDR3 covers 13 residues. The CDR3 DNA is TGTGCCAGCAGCTTAGTTACGGCCTCACCCCTCCACTTT. Encoded protein: CASSLVTASPLHF.

The V and J genes are TRBV7-9 and TRBJ2-7; 9 bases agree with TRBD2. The CDR3 is 15 amino acids. In germline, CDR1 is SEHNR, CDR2 FQNEAQ (reference sequence). Trimming cost V 2 bases and J 0 bases; bases outside gene matches: 2. The CDR3 here is CASSLLAGSSYEQYF. Written as DNA, the CDR3 is TGTGCCAGCAGCTTACTAGCGGGGAGCTCCTACGAGCAGTACTTC.

This rearrangement joins TRBV21-1 to TRBJ1-2. TRBV21-1 is tagged as a pseudogene. This CDR3 region has 20 residues. In DNA form, the CDR3 reads TGTGCCAGCAGCAAACGCCCCACTGGACGGAGCGACCACTCTAACTATGGCTACACCTTC. Residues: CASSKRPTGRSDHSNYGYTF.

V usage is TRBV10-3 and J usage is TRBJ1-5; D ambiguous. The V gene lost 3 bases and the J gene lost 1 base, with 4 bases spanning the gap. CDR1 is ENHRY and CDR2 is SYGVKD in the germline V gene. The CDR3 sequence is 13 residues long. As DNA, the CDR3 is TGTGCCATCAGTGACGAGAGCAATCAGCCCCAGCATTTT. Its protein is CAISDESNQPQHF.

This clone was found a few times. The rearrangement uses TRBV19 and TRBJ1-5; D ambiguous. Germline lookup yields CDR1 LNHDA and CDR2 SQIVND (reference sequence). Trimming took 3 bases from V and 4 from J, leaving 13 bases between them. This CDR3 has 15 amino acids. This chain's CDR3 is CASSITLRRNQPQHF. CDR3 coding DNA: TGTGCCAGTAGTATTACCCTTAGGAGGAATCAGCCCCAGCATTTT.

The chain employs TRBV19 and TRBJ2-5; 8 nucleotides agree with TRBD1. Germline values: CDR1 LNHDA, CDR2 SQIVND (reference sequence). The junction had 7 bases not matched to a gene; V was cut back by 5 bases and J by 2 bases. The CDR3 extends over 15 amino acids. Here the CDR3 reads CASSASTGDQETQYF. Here the CDR3 DNA reads TGTGCCAGTAGTGCCTCGACAGGGGATCAAGAGACCCAGTACTTC.

The chain's CDR3 is CASSYGLASYNEQFF. In DNA form, the CDR3 reads TGTGCCAGCAGCTATGGACTAGCGTCCTACAATGAGCAGTTCTTC. The chain recombines TRBV5-6 with TRBJ2-1; 9 bases fit TRBD2. After removal of 3 bases from V and 1 base from J, the junction contained 2 bases not matched to a gene. Germline values: CDR1 SGHDT, CDR2 YYEEEE. CDR3 size: 15 residues.

The chain recombines TRBV7-9 with TRBJ1-2; unclear D gene. This CDR3 region has 13 residues. The germline V gene has CDR1 SEHNR and CDR2 FQNEAQ (reference sequence). V was clipped by 2 bases and J by 5 bases, with 9 bases between them. The CDR3 nucleotides read TGTGCCAGCAGCTTATTGTCAGCTTATGGCTACACCTTC. Its protein is CASSLLSAYGYTF.

This clone was detected a few times. This chain uses TRBV7-9 with TRBJ2-5, with D unclear. The germline gives CDR1 SEHNR, CDR2 FQNEAQ (reference sequence). V lost 2 bases and J 5 bases, leaving 3 bases between the germline ends. The CDR3 spans 11 residues. CDR3 DNA: TGTGCCAGCAGCTTAAGTGAGACCCAGTACTTC. Translating gives CASSLSETQYF.

The gene calls are TRBV2 and TRBJ1-1; D is possibly TRBD1 (5 bases). Trimming removed 8 bases from V and 4 bases from J, with 17 bases in between. The CDR3 has 14 amino acids. Per germline, CDR1 SNHLY and CDR2 FYNNEI. CDR3 nucleotides: TGTGCCAGCCTCCCCGGGGGATGGGTCACTGAAGCTTTCTTT. Translated, it gives CASLPGGWVTEAFF.